This T cell receptor (beta chain) was sequenced in a study of CD8+ T cells in alopecia areata. Specified treatment: oral pan-JAK inhibitor, 5-10 mg twice daily. CDR3 size: 13 residues. Germline V lookup: CDR1 SQVTM, CDR2 ANQGSEA. V lost 3 bases to trimming and J lost 4 bases, with 9 bases between them. cDNA prepared by RNA extraction and subsequent reverse transcription served as the template for sequencing. Profiling relied on immunoSEQ multiplex PCR, and the TCRdb table lists in-frame clones only, not all of them. The repertoire holds 120,000 or so clones, with around 60% as singletons. The sequences come from CD4+ T cells sorted from blood, collected at week 4, from a patient treated with tofacitinib. The clonotype was recovered from a human donor with alopecia areata. This sequence joins TRBV29-1 and TRBJ2-2, with no clear D. CDR3 sequence reads: CSVDSQATGELFF. CDR3 in DNA: TGCAGCGTTGACTCTCAGGCCACCGGGGAGCTGTTTTTT.